This T cell receptor beta chain was found in a study of CD8 T cell repertoires and HIV-1 epitope variants. On the immunoSEQ platform, TCR beta CDR3s were sequenced at survey depth. Assay: immunoSEQ multiplex PCR; the TCRdb copy retains only in-frame clones and omits some. Found here are thousands of clones, 65% to 80% of them singletons; the top ten hold less than 60%. CDR1 and CDR2 from the germline V gene are PRHDT and FYEKMQ (reference sequence). This CDR3 spans 14 amino acids. V shed 0 bases and J shed 4 bases, with 10 bases lying between them. With regard to this clone: The antigen is undetermined.

This clonotype originated in a male donor with HIV. The sample comprised cultured CD8+ T cells derived from PBMCs. This chain links TRBV13 with TRBJ2-7; either TRBD1 or TRBD2 may fit D (5 bases each). CDR3 sequence reads: CASSLGGDTYEQYF. The CDR3 DNA is TGTGCCAGCAGCTTAGGGGGGGATACTTACGAGCAGTACTTC.